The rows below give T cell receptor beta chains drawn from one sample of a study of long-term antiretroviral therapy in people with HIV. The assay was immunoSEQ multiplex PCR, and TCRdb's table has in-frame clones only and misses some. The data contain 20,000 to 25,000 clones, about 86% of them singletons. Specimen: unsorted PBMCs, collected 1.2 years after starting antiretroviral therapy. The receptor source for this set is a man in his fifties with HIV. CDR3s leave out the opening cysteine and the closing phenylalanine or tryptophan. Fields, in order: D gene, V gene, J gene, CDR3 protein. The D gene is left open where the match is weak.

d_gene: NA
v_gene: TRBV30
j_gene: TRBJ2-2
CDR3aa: AWRQELRELF

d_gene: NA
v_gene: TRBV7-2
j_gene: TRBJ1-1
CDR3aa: AVGTEAF

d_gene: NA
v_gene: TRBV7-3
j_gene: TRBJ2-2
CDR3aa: ASSLTLKTGELF

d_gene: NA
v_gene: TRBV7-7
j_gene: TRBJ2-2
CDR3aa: ASSSTRGATGELF

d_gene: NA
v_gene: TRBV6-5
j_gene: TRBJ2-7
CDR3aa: ASSLGTSTNEQY

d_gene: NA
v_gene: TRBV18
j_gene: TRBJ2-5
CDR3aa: ASSGTLSRTETQY

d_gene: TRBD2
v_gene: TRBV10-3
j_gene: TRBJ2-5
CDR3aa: AISADGTSAETQY

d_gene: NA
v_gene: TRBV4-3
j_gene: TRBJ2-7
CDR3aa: ASSQDFGVSYEQY

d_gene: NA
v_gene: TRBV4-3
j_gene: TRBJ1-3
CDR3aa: ASSQGVGNTIY

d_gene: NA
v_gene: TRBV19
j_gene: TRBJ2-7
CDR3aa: ASSTGREQY

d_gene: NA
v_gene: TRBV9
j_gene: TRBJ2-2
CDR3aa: ASSGGANTGELF

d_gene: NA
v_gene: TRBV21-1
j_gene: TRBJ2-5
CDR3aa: ASSKVMIRGGKTQY

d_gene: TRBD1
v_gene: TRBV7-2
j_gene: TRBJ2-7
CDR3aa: ASSASYRDSYEQY

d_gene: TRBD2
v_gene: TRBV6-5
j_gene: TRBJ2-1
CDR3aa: ASSWTSGSYNEQF

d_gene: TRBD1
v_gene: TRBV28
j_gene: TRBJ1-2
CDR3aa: ASSFRTGYYGYT

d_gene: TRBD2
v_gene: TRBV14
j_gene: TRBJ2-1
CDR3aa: ASSQPSGGAGYNEQF

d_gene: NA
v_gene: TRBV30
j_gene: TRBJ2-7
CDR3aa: AWSTSVEQY

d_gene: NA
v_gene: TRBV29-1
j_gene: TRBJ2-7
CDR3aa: SVEIIQGYEQY

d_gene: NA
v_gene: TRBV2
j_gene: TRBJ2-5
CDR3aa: ASRFRGDQETQY

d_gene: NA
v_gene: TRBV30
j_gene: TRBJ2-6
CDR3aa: AWKHLRGGANVLT

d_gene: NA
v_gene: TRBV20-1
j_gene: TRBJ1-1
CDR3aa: SATEGTEAF

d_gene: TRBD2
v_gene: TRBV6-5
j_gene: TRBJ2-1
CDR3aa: ASSYGGGGEQF

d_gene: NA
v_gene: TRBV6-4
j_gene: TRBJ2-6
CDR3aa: ASSSTEVVGSGANVLT

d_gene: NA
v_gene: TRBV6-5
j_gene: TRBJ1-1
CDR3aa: ASSYSERVGGEAF

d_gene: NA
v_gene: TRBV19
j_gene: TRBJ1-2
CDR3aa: ASSIGMAGYT

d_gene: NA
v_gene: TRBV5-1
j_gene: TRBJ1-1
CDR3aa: ASSLDQGNTEAF

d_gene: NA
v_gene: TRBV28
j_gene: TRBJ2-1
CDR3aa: ASSPMSGYNEQF

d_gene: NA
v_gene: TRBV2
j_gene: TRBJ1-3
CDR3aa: ASRSTGNTIY

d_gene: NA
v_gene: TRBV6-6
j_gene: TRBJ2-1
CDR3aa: ASMGASSYNEQF

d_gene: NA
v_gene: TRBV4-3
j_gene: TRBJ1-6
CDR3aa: ASSQDRPGVSYNSPLH

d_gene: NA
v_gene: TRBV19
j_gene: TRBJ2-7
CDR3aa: ASSPSGGIRY

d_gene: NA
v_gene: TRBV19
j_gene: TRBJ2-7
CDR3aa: ASSIGGRQKDEQY

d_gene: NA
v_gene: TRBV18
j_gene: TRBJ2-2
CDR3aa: ASSPSTGRPWMTGELF

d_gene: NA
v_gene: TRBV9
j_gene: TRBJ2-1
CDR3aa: ASSPSEGNEQF

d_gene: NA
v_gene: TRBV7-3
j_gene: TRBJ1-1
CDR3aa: ASSPAGGITEAF

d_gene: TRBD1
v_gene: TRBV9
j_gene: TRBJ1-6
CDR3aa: ASSVGDRGNSPLH

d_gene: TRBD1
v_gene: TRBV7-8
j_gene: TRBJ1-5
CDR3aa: ASSATGVNQPQH

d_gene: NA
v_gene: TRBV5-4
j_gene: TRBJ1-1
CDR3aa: ASSLRSYTEAF

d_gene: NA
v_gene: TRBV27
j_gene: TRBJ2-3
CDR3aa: ASRTTDRRFADTQY

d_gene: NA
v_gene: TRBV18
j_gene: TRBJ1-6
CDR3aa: ASSSTDNSPLH

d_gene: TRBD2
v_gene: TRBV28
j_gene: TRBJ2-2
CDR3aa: ASSLSGTRTGELF

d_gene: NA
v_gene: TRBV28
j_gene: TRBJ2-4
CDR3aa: ASSLPGRASAKNIQY

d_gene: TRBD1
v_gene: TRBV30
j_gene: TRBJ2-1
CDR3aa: AWSADRMNEQF

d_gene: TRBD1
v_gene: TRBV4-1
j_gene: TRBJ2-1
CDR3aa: ASSHRTGAARNEQF

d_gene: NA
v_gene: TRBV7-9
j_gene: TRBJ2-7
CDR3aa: ASSLDVGDSKEQY

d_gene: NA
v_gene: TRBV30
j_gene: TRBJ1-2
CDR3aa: AWSLGANYGYT

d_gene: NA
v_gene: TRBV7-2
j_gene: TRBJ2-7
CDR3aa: ASSRLPTGLGEQY

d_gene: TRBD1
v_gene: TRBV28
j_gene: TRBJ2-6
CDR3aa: ASRLTGSPSGANVLT

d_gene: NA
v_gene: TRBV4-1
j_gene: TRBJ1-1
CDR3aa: ASSQRGGSGNTEAF

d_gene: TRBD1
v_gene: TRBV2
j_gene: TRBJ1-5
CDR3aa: ASSDGQDNQPQH